The TCR beta chain under discussion was sequenced for a study of blood T cell repertoires in COVID-19. Across the study: COVID-19 samples from acute and convalescent phases originated in the United States, Italy and Spain. Sources were T cells, B-cell-depleted T cells, or PBMCs; the material itself was cDNA or gDNA.

In the study's own analysis: Estimates of nucleated cell counts were drawn from the amplification of reference gene primers. Clones were read by immunoSEQ multiplex PCR, and TCRdb kept only the in-frame ones, dropping some. The V and J calls and the clone size are those of that table, but D and trimming were determined from the DNA. This sample carries 120,000 to 150,000 clones, under 85% of them seen once, and the ten largest clones take under 10%. This CDR3 has 16 amino acids. Germline CDR1 reads LNHNV; CDR2 reads YYDKDF (reference sequence). The ends were cut back, 1 base at V and 0 bases at J, with 10 bases in the middle.

The origin of this receptor is a middle-aged man with active or convalescent COVID-19. This chain uses TRBV15 with TRBJ1-5; D remains ambiguous. The sequencing sample was made of peripheral blood. This CDR3 is CATSRVAGYSNQPQHF. Here the CDR3 DNA reads TGTGCCACCAGCAGAGTTGCGGGTTATAGCAATCAGCCCCAGCATTTT.